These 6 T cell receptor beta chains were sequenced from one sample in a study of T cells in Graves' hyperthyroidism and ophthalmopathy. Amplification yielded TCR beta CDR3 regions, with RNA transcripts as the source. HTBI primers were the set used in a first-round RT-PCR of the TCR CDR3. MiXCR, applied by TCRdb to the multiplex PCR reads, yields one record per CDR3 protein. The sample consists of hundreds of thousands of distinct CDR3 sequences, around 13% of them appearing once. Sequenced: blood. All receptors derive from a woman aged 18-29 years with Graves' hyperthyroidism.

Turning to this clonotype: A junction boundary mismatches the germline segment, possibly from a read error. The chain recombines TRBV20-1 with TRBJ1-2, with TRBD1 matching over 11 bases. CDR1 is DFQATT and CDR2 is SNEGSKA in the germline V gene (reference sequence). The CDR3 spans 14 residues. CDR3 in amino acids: CSARDGTGGYGYTF. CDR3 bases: TGCAGTGCTCGAGACGGGACAGGGGGCTATGGCTACACCTTC.

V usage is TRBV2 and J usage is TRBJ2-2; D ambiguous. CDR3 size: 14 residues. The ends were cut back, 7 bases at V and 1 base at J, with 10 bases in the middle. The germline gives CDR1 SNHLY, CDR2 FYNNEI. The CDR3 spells CASKRTENTGELFF. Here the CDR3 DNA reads TGTGCCAGCAAAAGAACTGAGAACACCGGGGAGCTGTTTTTT. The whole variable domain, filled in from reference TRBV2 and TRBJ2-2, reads EPEVTQTPSHQVTQMGQEVILRCVPISNHLYFYWYRQILGQKVEFLVSFYNNEISEKSEIFDDQFSVERPDGSNFTLKIRSTKLEDSAMYFCASKRTENTGELFFGEGSRLTVL.

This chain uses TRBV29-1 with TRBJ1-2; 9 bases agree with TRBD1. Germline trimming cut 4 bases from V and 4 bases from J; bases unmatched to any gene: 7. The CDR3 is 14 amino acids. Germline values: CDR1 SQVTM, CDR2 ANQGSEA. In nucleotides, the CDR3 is TGCAGCGTTGCCGGGACAGGGTTGGCCTATGGCTACACCTTC. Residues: CSVAGTGLAYGYTF.

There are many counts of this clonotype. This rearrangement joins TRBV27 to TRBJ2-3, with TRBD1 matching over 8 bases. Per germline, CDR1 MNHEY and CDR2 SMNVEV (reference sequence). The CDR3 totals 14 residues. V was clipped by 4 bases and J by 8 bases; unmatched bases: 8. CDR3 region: CASSWSSGGGTQYF. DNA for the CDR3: TGTGCCAGCAGTTGGTCATCAGGGGGCGGTACGCAGTATTTT.

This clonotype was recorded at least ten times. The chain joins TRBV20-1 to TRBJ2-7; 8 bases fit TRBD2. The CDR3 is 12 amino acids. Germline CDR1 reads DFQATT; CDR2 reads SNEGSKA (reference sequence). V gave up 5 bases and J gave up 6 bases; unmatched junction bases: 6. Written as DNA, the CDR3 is TGCAGTGCTTCTACGGGAGGGGCCGAGCAGTACTTC. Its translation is CSASTGGAEQYF.

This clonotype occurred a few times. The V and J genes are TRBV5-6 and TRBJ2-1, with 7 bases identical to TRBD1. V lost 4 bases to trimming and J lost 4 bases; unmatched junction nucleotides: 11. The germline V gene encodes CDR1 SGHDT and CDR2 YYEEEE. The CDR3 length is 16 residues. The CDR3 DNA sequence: TGTGCCAGCAGCCACCTAGAGGGGGCGGTTTACAATGAGCAGTTCTTC. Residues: CASSHLEGAVYNEQFF.